The T cell receptor beta chain under discussion was sequenced for a study of cytomegalovirus exposure and HLA in healthy donors. This CDR3 has 18 amino acids. Per the germline V gene, CDR1 is SGDLS and CDR2 is YYNGEE. The V end was cut by 3 bases, the J end by 0 bases, with 20 bases between. The study ran its PCR with 60 Vbeta and 13 Jbeta primers. Profiling relied on immunoSEQ multiplex PCR, and the TCRdb table lists in-frame clones only, not all of them. The sample shows 130,000 or so clones, roughly four fifths of them seen only once. The source is a female donor in good health and CMV-seropositive. The chain has TRBV9 and TRBJ2-3; perhaps TRBD2 as D (6 bases). The sequenced material came from PBMCs. In DNA, the CDR3 is TGTGCCAGCAGCGGGAAGACGGGACTGTCATATAGCACAGATACGCAGTATTTT. As protein: CASSGKTGLSYSTDTQYF.